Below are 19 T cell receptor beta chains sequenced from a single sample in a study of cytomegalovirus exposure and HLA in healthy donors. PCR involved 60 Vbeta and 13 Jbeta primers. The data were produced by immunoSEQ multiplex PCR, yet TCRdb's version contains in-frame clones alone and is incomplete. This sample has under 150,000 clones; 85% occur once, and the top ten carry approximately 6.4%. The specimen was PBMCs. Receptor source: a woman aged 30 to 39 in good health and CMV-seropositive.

The CDR3 coding sequence is TGTGCCAGCAGCCCACGGCAGGGTCCTTCGATGGAGCAGTACTTC. Protein sequence: CASSPRQGPSMEQYF. The chain joins TRBV9 to TRBJ2-7; possibly TRBD1 for D (5 bases). Germline V gives CDR1 SGDLS, CDR2 YYNGEE. The V end was cut by 4 bases, the J end by 7 bases, with 21 bases between. This CDR3 is built from 15 residues.

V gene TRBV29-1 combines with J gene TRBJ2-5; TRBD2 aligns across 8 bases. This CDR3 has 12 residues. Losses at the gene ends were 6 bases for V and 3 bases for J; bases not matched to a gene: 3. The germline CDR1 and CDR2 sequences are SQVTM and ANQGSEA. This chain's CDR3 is CSVTGGEETQYF. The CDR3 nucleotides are TGCAGCGTGACCGGGGGGGAAGAGACCCAGTACTTC.

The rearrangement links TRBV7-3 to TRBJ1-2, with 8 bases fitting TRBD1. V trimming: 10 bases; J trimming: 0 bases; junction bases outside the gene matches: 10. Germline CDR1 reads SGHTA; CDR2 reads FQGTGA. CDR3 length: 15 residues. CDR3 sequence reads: CATSLDRASNYGYTF. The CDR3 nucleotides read TGTGCCACCTCCTTGGACAGGGCTTCTAACTATGGCTACACCTTC.

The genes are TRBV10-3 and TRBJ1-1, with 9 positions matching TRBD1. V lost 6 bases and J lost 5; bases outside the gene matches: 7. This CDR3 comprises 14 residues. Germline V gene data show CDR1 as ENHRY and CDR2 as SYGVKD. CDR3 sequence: CAISPPGQGTEAFF. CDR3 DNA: TGTGCCATCAGCCCTCCGGGACAGGGAACTGAAGCTTTCTTT.

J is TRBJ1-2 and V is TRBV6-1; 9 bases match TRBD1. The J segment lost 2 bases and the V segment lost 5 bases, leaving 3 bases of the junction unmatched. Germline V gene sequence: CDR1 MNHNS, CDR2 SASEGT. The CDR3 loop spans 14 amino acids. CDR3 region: CASSIQGANYGYTF. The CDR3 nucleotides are TGTGCCAGCAGTATACAGGGGGCGAACTATGGCTACACCTTC.

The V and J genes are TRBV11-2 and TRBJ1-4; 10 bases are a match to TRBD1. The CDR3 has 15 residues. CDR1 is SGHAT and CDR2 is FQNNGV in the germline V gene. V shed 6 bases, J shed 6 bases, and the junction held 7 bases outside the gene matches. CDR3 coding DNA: TGTGCCAGCAGAGGGTGGGGGACAGGGGATGAAAAACTGTTTTTT. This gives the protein CASRGWGTGDEKLFF.

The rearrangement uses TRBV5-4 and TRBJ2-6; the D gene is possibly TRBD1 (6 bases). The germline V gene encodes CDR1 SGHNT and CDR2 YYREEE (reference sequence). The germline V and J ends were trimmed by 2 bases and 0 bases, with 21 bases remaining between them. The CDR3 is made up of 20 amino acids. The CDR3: CASSFGGGTSLVSGANVLTF. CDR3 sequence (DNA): TGTGCCAGCAGCTTTGGGGGCGGCACCTCGCTTGTCTCTGGGGCCAACGTCCTGACTTTC.

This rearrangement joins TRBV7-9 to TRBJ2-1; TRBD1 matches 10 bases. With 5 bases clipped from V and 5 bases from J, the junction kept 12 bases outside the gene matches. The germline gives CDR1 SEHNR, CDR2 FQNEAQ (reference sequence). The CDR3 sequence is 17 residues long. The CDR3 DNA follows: TGTGCCAGCAGCGCCCCTTCCGGGACAGGGGTCAACAATGAGCAGTTCTTC. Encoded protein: CASSAPSGTGVNNEQFF.

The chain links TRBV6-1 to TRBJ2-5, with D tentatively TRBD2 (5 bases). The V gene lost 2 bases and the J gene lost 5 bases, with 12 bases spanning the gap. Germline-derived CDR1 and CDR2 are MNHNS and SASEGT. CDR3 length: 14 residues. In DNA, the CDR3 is TGTGCCAGCAGTGAAAATCGGGGATGGGAGACCCAGTACTTC. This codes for CASSENRGWETQYF.

The CDR3, as DNA: TGTGCCAGCAGTACGGGACTAGCGGGGGGAACCCAGTACTTC. Its translation: CASSTGLAGGTQYF. This rearrangement joins TRBV2 to TRBJ2-5; 15 bases are shared with TRBD2. The V gene end was trimmed by 5 bases and the J gene end by 8 bases; junction bases not matched to a gene: 3. Per the germline V gene, CDR1 is SNHLY and CDR2 is FYNNEI. This CDR3 is built from 14 residues.

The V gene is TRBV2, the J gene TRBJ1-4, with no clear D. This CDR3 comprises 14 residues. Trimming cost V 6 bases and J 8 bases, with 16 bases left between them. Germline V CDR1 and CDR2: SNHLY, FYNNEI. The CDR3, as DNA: TGTGCCAGCAGGAGAGAGACAATTTTAGAAAAACTGTTTTTT. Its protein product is CASRRETILEKLFF.

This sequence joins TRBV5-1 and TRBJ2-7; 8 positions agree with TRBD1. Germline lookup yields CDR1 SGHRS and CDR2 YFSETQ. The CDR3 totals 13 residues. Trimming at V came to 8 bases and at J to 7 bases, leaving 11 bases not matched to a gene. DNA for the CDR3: TGCGCCAGTCGGACAGGGCCCGGGGAGGAGCAGTACTTC. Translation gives CASRTGPGEEQYF.

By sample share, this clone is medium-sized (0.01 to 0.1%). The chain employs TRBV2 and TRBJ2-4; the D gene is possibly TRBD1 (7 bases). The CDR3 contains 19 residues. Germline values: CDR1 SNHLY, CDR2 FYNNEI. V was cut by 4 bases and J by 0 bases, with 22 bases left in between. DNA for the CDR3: TGTGCCAGCAGTGCCACCAGGGGGAGGCTTTATCTAGCCAAAAACATTCAGTACTTC. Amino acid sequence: CASSATRGRLYLAKNIQYF.

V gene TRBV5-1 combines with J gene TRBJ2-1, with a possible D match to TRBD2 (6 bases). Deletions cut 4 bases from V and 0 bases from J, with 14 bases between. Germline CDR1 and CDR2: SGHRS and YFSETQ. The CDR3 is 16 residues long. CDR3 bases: TGCGCCAGCAGCACCTTGACGGGGGACTCCTACAATGAGCAGTTCTTC. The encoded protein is CASSTLTGDSYNEQFF.

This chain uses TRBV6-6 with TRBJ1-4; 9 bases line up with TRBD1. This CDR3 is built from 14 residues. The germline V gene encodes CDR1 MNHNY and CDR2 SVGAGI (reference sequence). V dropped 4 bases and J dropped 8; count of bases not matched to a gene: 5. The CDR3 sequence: CASSLQGAREKLFF. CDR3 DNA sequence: TGTGCCAGCAGTTTACAGGGGGCTCGGGAAAAACTGTTTTTT.

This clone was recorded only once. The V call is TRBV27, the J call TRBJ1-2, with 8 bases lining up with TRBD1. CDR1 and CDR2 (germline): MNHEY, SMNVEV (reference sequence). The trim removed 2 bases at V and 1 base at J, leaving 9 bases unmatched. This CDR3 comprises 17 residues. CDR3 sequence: CASSLLAPGQDNYGYTF. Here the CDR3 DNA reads TGTGCCAGCAGTTTACTCGCTCCGGGACAGGATAACTATGGCTACACCTTC.

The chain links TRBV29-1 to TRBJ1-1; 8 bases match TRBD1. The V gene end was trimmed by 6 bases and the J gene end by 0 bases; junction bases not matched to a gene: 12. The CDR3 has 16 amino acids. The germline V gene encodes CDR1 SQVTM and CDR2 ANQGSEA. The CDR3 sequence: CSVATPGTGMNTEAFF. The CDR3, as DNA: TGCAGCGTCGCCACCCCCGGGACAGGTATGAACACTGAAGCTTTCTTT.

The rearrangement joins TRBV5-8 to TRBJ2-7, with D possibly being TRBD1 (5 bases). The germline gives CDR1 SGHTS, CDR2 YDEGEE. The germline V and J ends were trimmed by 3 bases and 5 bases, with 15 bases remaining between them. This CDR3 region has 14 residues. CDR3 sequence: CASSSGHNVDEQYF. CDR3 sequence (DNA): TGTGCCAGCAGCTCTGGACATAACGTGGACGAGCAGTACTTC.

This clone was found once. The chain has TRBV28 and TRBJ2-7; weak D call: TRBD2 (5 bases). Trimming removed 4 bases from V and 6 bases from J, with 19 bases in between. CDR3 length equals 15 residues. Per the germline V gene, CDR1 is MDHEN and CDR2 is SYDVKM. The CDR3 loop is CASSSQSVTGFEQYF. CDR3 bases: TGTGCCAGCAGTTCCCAATCCGTTACGGGATTCGAGCAGTACTTC.